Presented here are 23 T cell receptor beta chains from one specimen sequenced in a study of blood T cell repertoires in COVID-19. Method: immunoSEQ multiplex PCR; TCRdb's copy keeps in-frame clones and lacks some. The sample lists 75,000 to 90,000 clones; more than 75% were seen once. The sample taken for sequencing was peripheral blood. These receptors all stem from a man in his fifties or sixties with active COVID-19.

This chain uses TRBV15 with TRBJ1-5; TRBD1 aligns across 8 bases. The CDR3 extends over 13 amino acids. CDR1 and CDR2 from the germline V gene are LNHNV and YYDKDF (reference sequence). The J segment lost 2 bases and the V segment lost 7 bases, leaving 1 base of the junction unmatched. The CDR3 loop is CATTDRGNQPQHF. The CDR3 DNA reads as TGTGCCACCACGGACAGGGGCAATCAGCCCCAGCATTTT.

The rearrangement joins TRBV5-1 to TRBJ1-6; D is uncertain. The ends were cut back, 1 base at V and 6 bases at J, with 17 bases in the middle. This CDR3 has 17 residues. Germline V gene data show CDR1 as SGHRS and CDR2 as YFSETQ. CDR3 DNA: TGCGCCAGCAGCTTGTTCGCCTTGGGCATCCGTAATTCACCCCTCCACTTT. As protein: CASSLFALGIRNSPLHF.

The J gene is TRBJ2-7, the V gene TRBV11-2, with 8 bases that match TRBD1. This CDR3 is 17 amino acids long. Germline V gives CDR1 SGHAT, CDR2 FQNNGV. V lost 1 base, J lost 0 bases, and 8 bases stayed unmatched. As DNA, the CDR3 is TGTGCCAGCAGCTTAGGCCCGCAGGGGGCCTTCTCCTACGAGCAGTACTTC. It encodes CASSLGPQGAFSYEQYF.

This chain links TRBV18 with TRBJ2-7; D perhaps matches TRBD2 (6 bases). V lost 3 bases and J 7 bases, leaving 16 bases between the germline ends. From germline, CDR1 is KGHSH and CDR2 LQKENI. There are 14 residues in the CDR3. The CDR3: CASSPPGVGREQYF. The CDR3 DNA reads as TGTGCCAGCTCACCCCCCGGGGTGGGGAGGGAGCAGTACTTC.

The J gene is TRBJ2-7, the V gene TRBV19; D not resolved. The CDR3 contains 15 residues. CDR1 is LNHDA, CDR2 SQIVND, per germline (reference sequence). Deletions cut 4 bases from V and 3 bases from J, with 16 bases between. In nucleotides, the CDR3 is TGTGCCAGTAGTACCGCAGATTTCCCGATCTACGAGCAGTACTTC. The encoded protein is CASSTADFPIYEQYF.

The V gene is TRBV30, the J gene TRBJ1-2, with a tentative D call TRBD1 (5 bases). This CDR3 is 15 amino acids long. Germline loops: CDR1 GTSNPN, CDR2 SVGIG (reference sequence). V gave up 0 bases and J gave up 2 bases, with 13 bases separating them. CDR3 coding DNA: TGTGCCTGGAGTGTGAAGGGAGGGGTCAACTATGGCTACACCTTC. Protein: CAWSVKGGVNYGYTF.

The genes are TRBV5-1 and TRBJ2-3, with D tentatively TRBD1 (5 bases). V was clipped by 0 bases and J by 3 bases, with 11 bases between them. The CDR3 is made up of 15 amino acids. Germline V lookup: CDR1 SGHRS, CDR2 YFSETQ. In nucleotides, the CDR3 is TGCGCCAGCAGCTTGGGGGCCCCAGGGACAGATACGCAGTATTTT. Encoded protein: CASSLGAPGTDTQYF. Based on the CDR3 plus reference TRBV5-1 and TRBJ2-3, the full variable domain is KAGVTQTPRYLIKTRGQQVTLSCSPISGHRSVSWYQQTPGQGLQFLFEYFSETQRNKGNFPGRFSGRQFSNSRSEMNVSTLELGDSALYLCASSLGAPGTDTQYFGPGTRLTVL.

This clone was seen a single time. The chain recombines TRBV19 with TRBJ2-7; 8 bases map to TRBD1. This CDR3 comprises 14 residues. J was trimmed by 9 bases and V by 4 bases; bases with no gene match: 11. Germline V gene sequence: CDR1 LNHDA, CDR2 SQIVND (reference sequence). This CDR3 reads CASSRRDRGSRQYF. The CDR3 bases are TGTGCCAGTAGTAGACGAGACAGGGGAAGCCGGCAGTACTTC.

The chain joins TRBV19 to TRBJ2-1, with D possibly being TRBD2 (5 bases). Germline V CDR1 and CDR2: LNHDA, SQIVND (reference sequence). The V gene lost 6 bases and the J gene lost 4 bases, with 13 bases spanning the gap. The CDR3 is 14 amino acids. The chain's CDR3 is CASSYATGYNEQFF. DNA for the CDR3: TGTGCCAGTAGCTACGCGACGGGGTACAATGAGCAGTTCTTC.

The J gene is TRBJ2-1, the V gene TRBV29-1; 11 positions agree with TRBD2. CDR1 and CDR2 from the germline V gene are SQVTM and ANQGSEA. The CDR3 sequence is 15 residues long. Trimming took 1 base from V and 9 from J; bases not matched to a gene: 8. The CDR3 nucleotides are TGCAGCGTTGAAGTCGGGTTAGCGGGAGGGCTTGAGCAGTTCTTC. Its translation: CSVEVGLAGGLEQFF.

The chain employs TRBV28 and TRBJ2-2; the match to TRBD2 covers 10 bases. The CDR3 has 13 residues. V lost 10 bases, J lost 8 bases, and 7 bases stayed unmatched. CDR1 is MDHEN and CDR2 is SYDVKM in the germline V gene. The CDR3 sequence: CAIKTSGTGELFF. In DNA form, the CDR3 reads TGTGCCATCAAAACTAGCGGGACGGGGGAGCTGTTTTTT.

CDR3 sequence reads: CASSQGRRGSGSLTDTQYF. Here the CDR3 DNA reads TGCGCCAGCAGCCAAGGGCGTCGGGGTAGCGGGAGCCTCACAGATACGCAGTATTTT. V gene TRBV4-1 combines with J gene TRBJ2-3, with 9 bases lining up with TRBD2. Germline V lookup: CDR1 MGHRA, CDR2 YSYEKL. The CDR3 contains 19 residues. The junction had 13 bases not matched to a gene; V was cut back by 1 base and J by 2 bases.

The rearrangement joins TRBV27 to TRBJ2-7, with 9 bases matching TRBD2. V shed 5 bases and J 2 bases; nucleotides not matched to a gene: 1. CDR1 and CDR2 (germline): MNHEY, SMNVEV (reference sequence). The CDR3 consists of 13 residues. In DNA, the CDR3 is TGTGCCAGCAGTAGCGGGAGGACCTACGAGCAGTACTTC. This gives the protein CASSSGRTYEQYF.

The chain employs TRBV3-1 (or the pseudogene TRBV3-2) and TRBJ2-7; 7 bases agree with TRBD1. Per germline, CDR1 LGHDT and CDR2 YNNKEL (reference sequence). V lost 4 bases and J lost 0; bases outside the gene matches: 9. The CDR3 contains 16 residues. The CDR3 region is CASSLWTGGRSYEQYF. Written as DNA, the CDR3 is TGTGCCAGCAGCCTCTGGACAGGTGGTCGCTCCTACGAGCAGTACTTC.

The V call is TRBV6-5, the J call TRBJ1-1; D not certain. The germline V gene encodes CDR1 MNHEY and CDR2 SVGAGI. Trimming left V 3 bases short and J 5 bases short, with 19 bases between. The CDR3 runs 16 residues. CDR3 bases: TGTGCCAGCAGTTATATCGGTTCTCTCGGTCGTACTGAAGCTTTCTTT. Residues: CASSYIGSLGRTEAFF.

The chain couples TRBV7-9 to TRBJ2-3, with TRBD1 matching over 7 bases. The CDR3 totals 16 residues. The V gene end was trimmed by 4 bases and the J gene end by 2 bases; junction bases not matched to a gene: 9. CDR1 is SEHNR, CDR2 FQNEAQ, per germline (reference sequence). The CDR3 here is CASSSGQPRFTDTQYF. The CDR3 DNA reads TGTGCCAGCAGCTCGGGACAGCCTAGATTCACAGATACGCAGTATTTT. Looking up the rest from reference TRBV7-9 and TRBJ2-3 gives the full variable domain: DTGVSQNPRHKITKRGQNVTFRCDPISEHNRLYWYRQTLGQGPEFLTYFQNEAQLEKSRLLSDRFSAERPKGSFSTLEIQRTEQGDSAMYLCASSSGQPRFTDTQYFGPGTRLTVL.

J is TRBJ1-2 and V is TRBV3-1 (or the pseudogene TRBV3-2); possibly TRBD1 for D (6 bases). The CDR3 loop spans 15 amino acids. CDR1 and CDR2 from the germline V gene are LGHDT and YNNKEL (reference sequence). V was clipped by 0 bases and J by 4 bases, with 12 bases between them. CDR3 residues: CASSQDTGKGYGYTF. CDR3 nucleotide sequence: TGTGCCAGCAGCCAAGATACAGGGAAGGGCTATGGCTACACCTTC.

The CDR3 loop is CSVDSGISTDTQYF. In nucleotides, the CDR3 is TGCAGCGTTGATAGCGGCATAAGCACAGATACGCAGTATTTT. The V and J genes are TRBV29-1 and TRBJ2-3; D may be TRBD2 (6 bases). The CDR3 loop spans 14 amino acids. CDR1 is SQVTM and CDR2 is ANQGSEA in the germline V gene. V was shortened by 3 bases and J by 0 bases, with 10 bases between the two germline ends.

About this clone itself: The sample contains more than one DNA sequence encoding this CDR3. The CDR3 loop reads CASSSSGARADTQYF. In DNA, the CDR3 is TGTGCCAGCAGTTCTAGCGGGGCCCGGGCGGATACGCAGTATTTT. The V call is TRBV28, the J call TRBJ2-3, with 9 bases lining up with TRBD2. CDR1 and CDR2 from the germline V gene are MDHEN and SYDVKM. The J segment lost 6 bases and the V segment lost 4 bases, leaving 8 bases of the junction unmatched. This CDR3 has 15 amino acids. The whole variable domain, filled in from reference TRBV28 and TRBJ2-3, reads DVKVTQSSRYLVKRTGEKVFLECVQDMDHENMFWYRQDPGLGLRLIYFSYDVKMKEKGDIPEGYSVSREKKERFSLILESASTNQTSMYLCASSSSGARADTQYFGPGTRLTVL.

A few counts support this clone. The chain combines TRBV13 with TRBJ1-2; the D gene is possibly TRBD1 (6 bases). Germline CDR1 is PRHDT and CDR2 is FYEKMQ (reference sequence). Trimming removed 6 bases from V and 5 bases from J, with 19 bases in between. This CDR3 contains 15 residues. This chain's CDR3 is CASRIISRTVYGYTF. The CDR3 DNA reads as TGTGCCAGCAGAATAATTTCCCGGACAGTGTATGGCTACACCTTC.

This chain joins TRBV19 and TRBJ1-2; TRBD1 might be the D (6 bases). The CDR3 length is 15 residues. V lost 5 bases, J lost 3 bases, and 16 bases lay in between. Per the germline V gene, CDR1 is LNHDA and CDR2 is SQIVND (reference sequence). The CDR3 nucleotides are TGTGCCAGTAGTTTTACGGACAGCGCCGACTATGGCTACACCTTC. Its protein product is CASSFTDSADYGYTF.

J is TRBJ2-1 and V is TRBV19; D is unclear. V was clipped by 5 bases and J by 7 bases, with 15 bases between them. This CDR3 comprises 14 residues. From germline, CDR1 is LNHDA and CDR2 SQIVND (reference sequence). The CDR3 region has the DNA TGTGCCAGTAGTTCAGATCGGAGTAGAAATGAGCAGTTCTTC. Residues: CASSSDRSRNEQFF. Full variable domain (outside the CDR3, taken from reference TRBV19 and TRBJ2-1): DGGITQSPKYLFRKEGQNVTLSCEQNLNHDAMYWYRQDPGQGLRLIYYSQIVNDFQKGDIAEGYSVSREKKESFPLTVTSAQKNPTAFYLCASSSDRSRNEQFFGPGTRLTVL.

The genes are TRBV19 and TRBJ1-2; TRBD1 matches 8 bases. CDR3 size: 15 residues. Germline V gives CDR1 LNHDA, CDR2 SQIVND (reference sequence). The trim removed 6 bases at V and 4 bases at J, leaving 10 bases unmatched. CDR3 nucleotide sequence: TGTGCCAGTAGGACCGGGGGCCAGGGGGCCTATGGCTACACCTTC. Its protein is CASRTGGQGAYGYTF.